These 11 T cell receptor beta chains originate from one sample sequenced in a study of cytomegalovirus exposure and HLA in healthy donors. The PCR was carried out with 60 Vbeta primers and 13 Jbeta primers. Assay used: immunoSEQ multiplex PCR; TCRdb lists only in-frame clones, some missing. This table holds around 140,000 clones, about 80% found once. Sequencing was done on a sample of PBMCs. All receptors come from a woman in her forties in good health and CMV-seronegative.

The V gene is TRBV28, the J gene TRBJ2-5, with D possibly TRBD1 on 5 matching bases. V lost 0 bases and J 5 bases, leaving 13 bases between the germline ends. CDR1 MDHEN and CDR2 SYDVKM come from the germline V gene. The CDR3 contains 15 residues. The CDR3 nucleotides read TGTGCCAGCAGTTTATGGGAAGGGGCCGGGGAGACCCAGTACTTC. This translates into CASSLWEGAGETQYF.

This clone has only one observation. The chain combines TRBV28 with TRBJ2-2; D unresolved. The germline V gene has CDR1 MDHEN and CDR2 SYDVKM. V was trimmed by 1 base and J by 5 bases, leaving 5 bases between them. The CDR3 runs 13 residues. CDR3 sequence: CASSLYSTGELFF. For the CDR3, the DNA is TGTGCCAGCAGTTTATACAGTACCGGGGAGCTGTTTTTT.

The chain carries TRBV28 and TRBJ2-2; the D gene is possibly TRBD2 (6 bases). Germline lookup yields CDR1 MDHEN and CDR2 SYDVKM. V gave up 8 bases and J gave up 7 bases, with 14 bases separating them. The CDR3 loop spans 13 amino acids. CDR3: CASAREYGGELFF. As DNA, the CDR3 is TGTGCCAGCGCTCGGGAGTATGGCGGGGAGCTGTTTTTT.

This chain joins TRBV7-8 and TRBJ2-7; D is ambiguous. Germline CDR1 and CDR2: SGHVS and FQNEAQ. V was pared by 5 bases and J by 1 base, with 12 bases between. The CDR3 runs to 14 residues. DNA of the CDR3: TGTGCCAGCAGCCCAGACTCCGGATCCTACGAGCAGTACTTC. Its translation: CASSPDSGSYEQYF.

The CDR3 loop reads CASSLLGAQVTGELFF. The CDR3, as DNA: TGTGCCAGCAGTTTATTGGGGGCGCAAGTCACCGGGGAGCTGTTTTTT. The rearrangement joins TRBV28 to TRBJ2-2; possibly TRBD1 for D (6 bases). Germline lookup yields CDR1 MDHEN and CDR2 SYDVKM. V dropped 1 base and J dropped 4 bases, with 13 bases sitting between them. This CDR3 contains 16 residues.

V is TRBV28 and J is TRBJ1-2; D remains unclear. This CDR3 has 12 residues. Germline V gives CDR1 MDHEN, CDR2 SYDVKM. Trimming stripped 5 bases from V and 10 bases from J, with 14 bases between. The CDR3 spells CASSPRLWLYTF. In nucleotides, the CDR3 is TGTGCCAGCAGTCCACGACTGTGGCTCTACACCTTC.

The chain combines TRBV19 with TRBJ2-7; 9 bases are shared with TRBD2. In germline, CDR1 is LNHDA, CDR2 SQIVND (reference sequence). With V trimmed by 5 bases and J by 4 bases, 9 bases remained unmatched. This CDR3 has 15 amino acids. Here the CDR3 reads CASSPPFSGRYEQYF. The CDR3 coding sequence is TGTGCCAGTAGTCCCCCCTTTAGCGGGAGATACGAGCAGTACTTC.

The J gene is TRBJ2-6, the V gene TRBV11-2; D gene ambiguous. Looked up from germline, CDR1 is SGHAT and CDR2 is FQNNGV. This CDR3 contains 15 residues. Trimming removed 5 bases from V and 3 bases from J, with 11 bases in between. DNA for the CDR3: TGTGCCAGCAGCGAACGGTTTGGTGGGGCCAACGTCCTGACTTTC. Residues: CASSERFGGANVLTF.

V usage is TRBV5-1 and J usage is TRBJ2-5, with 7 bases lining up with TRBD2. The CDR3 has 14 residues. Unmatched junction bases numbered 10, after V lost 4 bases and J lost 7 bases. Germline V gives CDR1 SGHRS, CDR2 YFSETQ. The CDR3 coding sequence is TGCGCCAGCAGCCCTTCCGGACGCGGGGGGACCCAGTACTTC. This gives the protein CASSPSGRGGTQYF.

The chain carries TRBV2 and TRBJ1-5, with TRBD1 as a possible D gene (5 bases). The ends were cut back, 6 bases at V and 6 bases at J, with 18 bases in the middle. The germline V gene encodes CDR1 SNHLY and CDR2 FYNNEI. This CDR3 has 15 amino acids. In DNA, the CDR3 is TGTGCCAGCAGAACAGAAATTGTGGGGGGTCAGCCCCAGCATTTT. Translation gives CASRTEIVGGQPQHF.

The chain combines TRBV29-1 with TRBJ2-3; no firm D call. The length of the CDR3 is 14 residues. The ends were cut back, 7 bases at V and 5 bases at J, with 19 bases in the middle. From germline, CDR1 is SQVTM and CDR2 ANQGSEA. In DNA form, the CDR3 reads TGCAGCGCCCGAGGCCGCGCAGCGCAAGATACGCAGTATTTT. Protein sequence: CSARGRAAQDTQYF.